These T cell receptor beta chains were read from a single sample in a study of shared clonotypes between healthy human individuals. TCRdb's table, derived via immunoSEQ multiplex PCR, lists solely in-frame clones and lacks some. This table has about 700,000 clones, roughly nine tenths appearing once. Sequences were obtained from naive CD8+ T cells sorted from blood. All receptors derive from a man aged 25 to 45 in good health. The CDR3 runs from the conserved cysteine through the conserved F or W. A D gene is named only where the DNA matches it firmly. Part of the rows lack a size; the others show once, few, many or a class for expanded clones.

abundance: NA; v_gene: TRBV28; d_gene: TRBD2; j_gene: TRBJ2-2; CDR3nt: TGTGCCAGCAGACTAGCGGCGAACACCGGGGAGCTGTTTTTT; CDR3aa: CASRLAANTGELFF
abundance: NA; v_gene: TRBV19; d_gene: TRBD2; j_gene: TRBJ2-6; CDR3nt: TGTGCCACGACGGGAGGGGGACCCGGGTTCTCTGGGGCCAACGTCCTGACTTTC; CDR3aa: CATTGGGPGFSGANVLTF
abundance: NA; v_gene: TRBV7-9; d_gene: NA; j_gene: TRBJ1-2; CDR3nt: TGTGCCAGCAGCTTAGGCCCCACAGGGTCCTATGGCTACACCTTC; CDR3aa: CASSLGPTGSYGYTF
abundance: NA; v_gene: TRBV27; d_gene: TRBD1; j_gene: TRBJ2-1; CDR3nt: TGTGCCAGCAGTTTAACAGGGGTCCCCTACAATGAGCAGTTCTTC; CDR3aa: CASSLTGVPYNEQFF
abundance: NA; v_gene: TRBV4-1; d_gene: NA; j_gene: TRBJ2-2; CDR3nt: TGCGCCAGCAGCACCCGCTACTCCGGGGAGCTGTTTTTT; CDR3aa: CASSTRYSGELFF
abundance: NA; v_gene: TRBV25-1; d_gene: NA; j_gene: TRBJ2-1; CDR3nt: TGTGCCAGCAGTGGTCAGCGAAGCCCGGACCTCTACAATGAGCAGTTCTTC; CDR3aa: CASSGQRSPDLYNEQFF
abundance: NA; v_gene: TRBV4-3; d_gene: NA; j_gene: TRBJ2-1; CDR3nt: TGCGCCAGCAGCCAAGGTTTAGGACAGACATACAATGAGCAGTTCTTC; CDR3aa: CASSQGLGQTYNEQFF
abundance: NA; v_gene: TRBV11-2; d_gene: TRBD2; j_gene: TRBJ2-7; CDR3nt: TGTGCCAGCAGCCCTTGGACTAGCGAGACCTACGAGCAGTACTTC; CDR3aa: CASSPWTSETYEQYF
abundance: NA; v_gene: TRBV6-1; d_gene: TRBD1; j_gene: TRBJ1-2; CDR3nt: TGTGCCAGCACCTCTACAGGGGGGGACAGTGGCTACACCTTC; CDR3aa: CASTSTGGDSGYTF
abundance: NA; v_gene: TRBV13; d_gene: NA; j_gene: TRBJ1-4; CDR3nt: TGTGCCAGCAGCGGGAGCTTGGAGCATGAAAAACTGTTTTTT; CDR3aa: CASSGSLEHEKLFF
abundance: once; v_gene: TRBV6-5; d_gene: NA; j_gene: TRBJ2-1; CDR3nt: TGTGCCAGCGGAGGGAACAATGAGCAGTTCTTC; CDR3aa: CASGGNNEQFF
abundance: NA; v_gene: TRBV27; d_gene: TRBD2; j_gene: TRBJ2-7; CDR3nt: TGTGCCAGCAGTCTGAGGACTAGCGGGAACACCTACGAGCAGTACTTC; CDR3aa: CASSLRTSGNTYEQYF
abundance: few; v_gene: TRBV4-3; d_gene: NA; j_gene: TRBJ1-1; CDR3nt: TGCGCCAGCAGCCAAGAAGGAGGGTTCCCTGAAGCTTTCTTT; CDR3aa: CASSQEGGFPEAFF
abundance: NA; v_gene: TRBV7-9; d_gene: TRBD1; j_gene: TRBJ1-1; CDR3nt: TGTGCCATCGATACGGACAGGGGCACTGAAGCTTTCTTT; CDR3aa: CAIDTDRGTEAFF
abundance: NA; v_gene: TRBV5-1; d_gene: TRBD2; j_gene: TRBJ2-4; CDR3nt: TGCGCCAGCAGCTGGGGACTAGCGGAGCAGCTAGCCAAAAACATTCAGTACTTC; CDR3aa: CASSWGLAEQLAKNIQYF
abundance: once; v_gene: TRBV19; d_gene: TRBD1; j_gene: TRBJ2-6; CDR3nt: TGTGCCAGTAGTATTCTAGGGGGCTCTGCCAACGTCCTGACTTTC; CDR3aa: CASSILGGSANVLTF
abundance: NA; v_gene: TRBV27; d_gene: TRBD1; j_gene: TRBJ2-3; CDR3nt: TGTGCCAGCAGTTGGGGACAGGGGGCCGCAGATACGCAGTATTTT; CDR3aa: CASSWGQGAADTQYF
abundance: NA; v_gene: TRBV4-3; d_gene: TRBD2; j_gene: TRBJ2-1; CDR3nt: TGCGCCAGCAGCCAAGAGGGACTAGCGGGGAAATACAATGAGCAGTTCTTC; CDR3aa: CASSQEGLAGKYNEQFF
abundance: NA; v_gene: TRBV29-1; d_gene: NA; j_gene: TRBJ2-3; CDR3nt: TGCAGCGTTTATAGCGTTGACACAGATACGCAGTATTTT; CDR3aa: CSVYSVDTDTQYF
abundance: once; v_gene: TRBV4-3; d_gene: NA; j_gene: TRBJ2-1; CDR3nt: TGCGCCAGCAGCCAAGTGGGGAGCGGTGAGCAGTTCTTC; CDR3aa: CASSQVGSGEQFF
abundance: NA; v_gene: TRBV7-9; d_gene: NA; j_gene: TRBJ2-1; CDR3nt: TGTGCCAGCAGCTTAGCTTCGGGTGGGGACAATGAGCAGTTCTTC; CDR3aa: CASSLASGGDNEQFF
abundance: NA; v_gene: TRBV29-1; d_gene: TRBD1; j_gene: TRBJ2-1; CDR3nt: TGCAGCGTAACACCCAGGGGGTCCTATGGGGGCAATGAGCAGTTCTTC; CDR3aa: CSVTPRGSYGGNEQFF
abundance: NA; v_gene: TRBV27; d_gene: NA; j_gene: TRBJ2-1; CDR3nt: TGTGCCAGCAGTTCTCAGGGAGAGTCCTACAATGAGCAGTTCTTC; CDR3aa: CASSSQGESYNEQFF
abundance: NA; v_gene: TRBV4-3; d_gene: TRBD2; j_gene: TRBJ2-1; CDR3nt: TGCGCCAGCAGCCAAACGACCGGGACTATACACAATGAGCAGTTCTTC; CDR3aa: CASSQTTGTIHNEQFF
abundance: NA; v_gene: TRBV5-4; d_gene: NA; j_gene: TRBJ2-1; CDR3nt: TGTGCCAGCAGCTTTGGCGCTAGCGAATACAATGAGCAGTTCTTC; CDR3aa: CASSFGASEYNEQFF
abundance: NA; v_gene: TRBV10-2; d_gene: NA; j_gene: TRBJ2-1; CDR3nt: TGCGCCAGCAGTGAGGACTACTACTCCTACAATGAGCAGTTCTTC; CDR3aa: CASSEDYYSYNEQFF
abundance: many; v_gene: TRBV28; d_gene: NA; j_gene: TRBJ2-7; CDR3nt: TGTGCCAGCAGCAGCCACTACGAGCAGTACTTC; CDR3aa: CASSSHYEQYF
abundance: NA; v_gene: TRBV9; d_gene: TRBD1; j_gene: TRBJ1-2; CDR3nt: TGTGCCAGCAGCGAAGGAGACAGGGTCCCCCTCTATTCATACGGCTACACCTTC; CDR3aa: CASSEGDRVPLYSYGYTF
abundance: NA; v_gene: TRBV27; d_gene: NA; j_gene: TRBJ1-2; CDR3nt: TGTGCCAGCAGTCCCCTTGGGGGGGCGGATGGCTACACCTTC; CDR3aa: CASSPLGGADGYTF
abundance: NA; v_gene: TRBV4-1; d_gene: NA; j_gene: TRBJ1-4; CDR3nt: TGCGCCAGCAGCCAAGCGTGGACAGTTAATGAAAAACTGTTTTTT; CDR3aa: CASSQAWTVNEKLFF
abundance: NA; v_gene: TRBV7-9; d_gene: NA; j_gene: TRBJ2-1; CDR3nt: TGTGCCAGCGAGGGGGGTGAGCAGTTCTTC; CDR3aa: CASEGGEQFF
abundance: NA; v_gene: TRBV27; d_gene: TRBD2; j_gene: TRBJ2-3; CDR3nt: TGTGCCAGCAACCAGGGAGGGAGGCTAACAGATACGCAGTATTTT; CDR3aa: CASNQGGRLTDTQYF
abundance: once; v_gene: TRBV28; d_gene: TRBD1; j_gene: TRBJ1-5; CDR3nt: TGTGCCAGCAGTTTTAGGAGGGGGCGATTGCCCCAGCATTTT; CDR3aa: CASSFRRGRLPQHF
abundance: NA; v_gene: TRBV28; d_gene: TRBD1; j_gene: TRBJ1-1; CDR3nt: TGTGCCAGCAGTCTTACAGGGGAAGCCGGGACTGAAGCTTTCTTT; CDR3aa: CASSLTGEAGTEAFF
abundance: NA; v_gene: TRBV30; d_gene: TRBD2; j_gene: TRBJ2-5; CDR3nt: TGTGCCTGCGACCTACTAGCGGGCCCACAAGAGACCCAGTACTTC; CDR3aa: CACDLLAGPQETQYF
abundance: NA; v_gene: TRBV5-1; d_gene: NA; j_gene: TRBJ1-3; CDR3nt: TGCGCCAGCAGCTTGGAAGGGGGAAGTGGAAACACCATATATTTT; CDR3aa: CASSLEGGSGNTIYF
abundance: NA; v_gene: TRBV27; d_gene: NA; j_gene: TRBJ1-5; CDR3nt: TGTGCCAGCAGTTTAGATTCTAGGGGAAATCAGCCCCAGCATTTT; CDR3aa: CASSLDSRGNQPQHF
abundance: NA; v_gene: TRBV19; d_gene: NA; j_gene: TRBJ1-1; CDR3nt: TGTGCCACAACGAGGTTAGGGGCCGGTGAAGCTTTCTTT; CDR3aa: CATTRLGAGEAFF
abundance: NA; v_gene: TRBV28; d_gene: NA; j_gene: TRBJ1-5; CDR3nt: TGTGCCAGCATTGCAGAGTGGCGGCAGCCCCAGCATTTT; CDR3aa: CASIAEWRQPQHF
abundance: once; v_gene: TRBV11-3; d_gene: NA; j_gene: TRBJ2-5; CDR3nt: TGTGCCAGCAGCTTAAGAGGGCGGGTCCAAGAGACCCAGTACTTC; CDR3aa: CASSLRGRVQETQYF
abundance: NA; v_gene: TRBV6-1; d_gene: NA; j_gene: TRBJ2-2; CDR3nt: TGTGCCAGCAGTGTAAACACCGGGGAGCTGTTTTTT; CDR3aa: CASSVNTGELFF
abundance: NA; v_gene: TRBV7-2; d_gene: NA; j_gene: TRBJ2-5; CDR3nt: TGTGCCAGCAGTTCAGGGGGAGGGGTCCCAACCCAAGAGACCCAGTACTTC; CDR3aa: CASSSGGGVPTQETQYF
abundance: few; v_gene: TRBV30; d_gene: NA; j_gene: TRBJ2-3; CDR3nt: TGTGCCTGGACCACAGATACGCAGTATTTT; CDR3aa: CAWTTDTQYF
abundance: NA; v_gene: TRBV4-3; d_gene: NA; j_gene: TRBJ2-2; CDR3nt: TGCGCCAGCAGCCAAGCGAGGGGCACCGGGGAGCTGTTTTTT; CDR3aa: CASSQARGTGELFF
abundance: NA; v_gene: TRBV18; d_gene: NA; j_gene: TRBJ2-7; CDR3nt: TGTGCCAGCTCACGGTTGGCCGGAATCGGTTACGAGCAGTACTTC; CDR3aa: CASSRLAGIGYEQYF
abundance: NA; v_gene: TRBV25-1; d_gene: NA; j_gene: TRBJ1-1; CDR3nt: TGTGCCAGCAGCTTACCGGGACCCTTGAACACTGAAGCTTTCTTT; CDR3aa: CASSLPGPLNTEAFF
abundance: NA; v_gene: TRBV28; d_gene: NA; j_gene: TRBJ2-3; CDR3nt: TGTGCCACGGAACCGGCGGATTCCACAGATACGCAGTATTTT; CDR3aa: CATEPADSTDTQYF
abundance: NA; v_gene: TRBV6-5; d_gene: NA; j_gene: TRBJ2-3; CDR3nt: TGTGCCAGCAGCTCGGGGGACTCCTACACAGATACGCAGTATTTT; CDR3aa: CASSSGDSYTDTQYF
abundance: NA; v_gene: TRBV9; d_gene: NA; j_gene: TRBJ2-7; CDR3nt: TGTGCCAGCAGCGTAGATGACGGGACCTACGAGCAGTACTTC; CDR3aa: CASSVDDGTYEQYF
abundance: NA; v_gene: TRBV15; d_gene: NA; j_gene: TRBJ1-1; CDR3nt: TGTGCCACCAGCAACGGAGGGTTCACTGAAGCTTTCTTT; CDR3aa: CATSNGGFTEAFF
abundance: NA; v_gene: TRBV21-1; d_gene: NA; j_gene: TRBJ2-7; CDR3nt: TGTGCCAGCAGCAAAGAGGGCATCAATCGGTTGGGGTCGTTCTACGAGCAGTACTTC; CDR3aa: CASSKEGINRLGSFYEQYF
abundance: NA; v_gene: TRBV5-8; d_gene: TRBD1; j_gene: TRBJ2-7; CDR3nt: TGTGCCAGCAGCGCCGGACAGGGGGCGAGGGACGAGCAGTACTTC; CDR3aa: CASSAGQGARDEQYF
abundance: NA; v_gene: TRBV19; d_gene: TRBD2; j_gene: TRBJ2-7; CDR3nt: TGTGCCAGTAGTATTGCGGCTAGCGGCTACGAGCAGTACTTC; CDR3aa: CASSIAASGYEQYF
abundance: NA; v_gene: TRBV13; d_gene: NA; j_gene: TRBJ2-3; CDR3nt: TGTGCCAGCAGCTTAGGGACAGCTAGCACAGATACGCAGTATTTT; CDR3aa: CASSLGTASTDTQYF
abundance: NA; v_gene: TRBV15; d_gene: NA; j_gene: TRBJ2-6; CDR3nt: TGTGCCACCAGCAGTAGTAGGGCTGGGGCCAACGTCCTGACTTTC; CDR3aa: CATSSSRAGANVLTF
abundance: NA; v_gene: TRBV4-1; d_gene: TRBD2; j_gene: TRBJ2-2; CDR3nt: TGCGCCAGCAGTCGGACTAGCGGGAGGGCTACCGGGGAGCTGTTTTTT; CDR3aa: CASSRTSGRATGELFF